Sequencing of this T cell receptor beta chain was carried out in a study of metastatic and nonmetastatic thyroid tumors. Study context: Malignant thyroid and benign thyroid patients provided blood and tumor or nodule tissue whose repertoires were compared.

How the authors handled the data: The study took CDR3 differences across clinicopathological groups and made a distant-metastasis classifier for papillary thyroid cancer from them. TCRdb reassembled clones from the PCR reads with MiXCR. TCRdb, rather than the study authors, made the V and J calls. The data hold 20,000 to 25,000 clones, with 20% to 25% observed a single time. Whole-study results and caveats: The reported finding was significantly higher TCR beta diversity in malignant thyroid tumors relative to benign nodules, in blood and tumor.

In germline, CDR1 is GTSNPN, CDR2 SVGIG (reference sequence). The germline V and J ends were trimmed by 3 bases and 0 bases, with 12 bases remaining between them. The CDR3 has 15 residues. Comment on this clone: Antigen specificity is unknown.

No patient had received any treatment before thyroid surgery. The rearrangement links TRBV30 to TRBJ1-3; D is uncertain. The sequencing sample was made of adjacent normal tissue. The source of this sequence is a female donor with papillary thyroid cancer or a benign thyroid nodule (not recorded which). Some clones in this sample may be carry-over from other donors' samples. The DNA for the CDR3 is TGTGCCTGGAGCCCGGTAGGTTACTCTGGAAACACCATATATTTT. Its protein product is CAWSPVGYSGNTIYF.